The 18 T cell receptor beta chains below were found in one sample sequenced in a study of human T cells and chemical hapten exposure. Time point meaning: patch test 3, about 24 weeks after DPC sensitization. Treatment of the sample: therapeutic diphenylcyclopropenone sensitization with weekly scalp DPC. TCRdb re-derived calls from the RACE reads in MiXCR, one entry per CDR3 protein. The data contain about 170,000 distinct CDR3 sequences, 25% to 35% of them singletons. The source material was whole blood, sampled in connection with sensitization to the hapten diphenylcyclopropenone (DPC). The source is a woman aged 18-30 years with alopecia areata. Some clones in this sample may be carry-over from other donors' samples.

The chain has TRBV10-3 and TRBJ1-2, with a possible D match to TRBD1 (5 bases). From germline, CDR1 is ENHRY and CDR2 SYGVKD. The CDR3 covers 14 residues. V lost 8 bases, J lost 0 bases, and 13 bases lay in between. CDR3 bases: TGTGCCATCCAAGGGGCCGAGACTAACTATGGCTACACCTTC. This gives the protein CAIQGAETNYGYTF.

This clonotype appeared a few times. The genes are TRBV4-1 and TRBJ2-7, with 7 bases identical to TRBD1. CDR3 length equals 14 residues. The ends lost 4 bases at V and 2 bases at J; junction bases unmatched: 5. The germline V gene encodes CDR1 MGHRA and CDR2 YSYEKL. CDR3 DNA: TGCGCCAGCAGCCCACGACAGGGTCCCTACGAGCAGTACTTC. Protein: CASSPRQGPYEQYF.

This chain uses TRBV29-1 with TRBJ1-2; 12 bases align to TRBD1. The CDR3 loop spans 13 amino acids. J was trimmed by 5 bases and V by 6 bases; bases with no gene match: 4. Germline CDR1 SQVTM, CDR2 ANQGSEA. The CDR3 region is CSVGTGGAYGYTF. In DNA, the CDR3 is TGCAGCGTGGGGACAGGGGGCGCGTATGGCTACACCTTC.

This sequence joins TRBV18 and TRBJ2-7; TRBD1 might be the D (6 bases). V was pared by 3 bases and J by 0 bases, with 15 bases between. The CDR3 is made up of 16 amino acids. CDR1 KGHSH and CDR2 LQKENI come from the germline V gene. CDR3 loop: CASSPLPGVPSYEQYF. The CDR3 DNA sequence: TGTGCCAGCTCACCTCTGCCAGGGGTGCCCTCCTACGAGCAGTACTTC.

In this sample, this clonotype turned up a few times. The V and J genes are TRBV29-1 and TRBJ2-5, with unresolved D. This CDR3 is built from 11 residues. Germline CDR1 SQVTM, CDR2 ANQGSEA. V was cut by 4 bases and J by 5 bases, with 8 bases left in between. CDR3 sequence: CSVGARETQYF. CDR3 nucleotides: TGCAGCGTTGGGGCTCGGGAGACCCAGTACTTC. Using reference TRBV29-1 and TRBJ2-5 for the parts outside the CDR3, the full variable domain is SAVISQKPSRDICQRGTSLTIQCQVDSQVTMMFWYRQQPGQSLTLIATANQGSEATYESGFVIDKFPISRPNLTFSTLTVSNMSPEDSSIYLCSVGARETQYFGPGTRLLVL.

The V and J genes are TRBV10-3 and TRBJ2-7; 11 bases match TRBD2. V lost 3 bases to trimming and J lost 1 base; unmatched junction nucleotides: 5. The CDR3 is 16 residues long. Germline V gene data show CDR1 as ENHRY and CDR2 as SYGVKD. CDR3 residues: CAISELAGDQSYEQYF. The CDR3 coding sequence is TGTGCCATCAGTGAACTAGCGGGAGACCAATCCTACGAGCAGTACTTC.

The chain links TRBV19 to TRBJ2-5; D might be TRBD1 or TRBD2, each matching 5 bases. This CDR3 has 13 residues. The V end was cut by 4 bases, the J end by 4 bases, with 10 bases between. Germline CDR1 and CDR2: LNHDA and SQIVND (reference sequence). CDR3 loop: CASSTPGRETQYF. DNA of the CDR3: TGTGCCAGTAGTACTCCGGGGCGAGAGACCCAGTACTTC.

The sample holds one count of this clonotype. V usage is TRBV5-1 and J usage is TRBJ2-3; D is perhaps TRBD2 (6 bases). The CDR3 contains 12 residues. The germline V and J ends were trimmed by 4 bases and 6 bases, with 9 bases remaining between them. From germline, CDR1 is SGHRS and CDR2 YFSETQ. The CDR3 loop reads CASSPEGDTQYF. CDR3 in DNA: TGCGCCAGCAGCCCGGAGGGGGATACGCAGTATTTT. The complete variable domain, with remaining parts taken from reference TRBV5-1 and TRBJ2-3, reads KAGVTQTPRYLIKTRGQQVTLSCSPISGHRSVSWYQQTPGQGLQFLFEYFSETQRNKGNFPGRFSGRQFSNSRSEMNVSTLELGDSALYLCASSPEGDTQYFGPGTRLTVL.

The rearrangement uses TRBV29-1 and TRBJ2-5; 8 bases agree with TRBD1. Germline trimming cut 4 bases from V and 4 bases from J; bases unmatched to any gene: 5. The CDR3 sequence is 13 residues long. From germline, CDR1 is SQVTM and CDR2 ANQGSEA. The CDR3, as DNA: TGCAGCGTTGGACAGGGGAGGAGAGAGACCCAGTACTTC. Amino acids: CSVGQGRRETQYF.

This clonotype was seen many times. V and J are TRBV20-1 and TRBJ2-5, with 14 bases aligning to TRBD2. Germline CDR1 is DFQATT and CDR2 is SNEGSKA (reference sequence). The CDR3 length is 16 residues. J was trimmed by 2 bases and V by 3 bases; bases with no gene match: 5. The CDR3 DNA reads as TGCAGTGCTAGGGGGACTAGCGGGGGCCTTCAAGAGACCCAGTACTTC. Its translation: CSARGTSGGLQETQYF.

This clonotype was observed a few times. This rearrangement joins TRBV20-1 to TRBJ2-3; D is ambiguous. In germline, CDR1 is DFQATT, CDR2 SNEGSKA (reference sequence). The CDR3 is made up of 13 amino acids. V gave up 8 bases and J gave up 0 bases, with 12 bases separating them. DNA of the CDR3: TGCAGTCCATGGCGCGCTAGCACAGATACGCAGTATTTT. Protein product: CSPWRASTDTQYF.

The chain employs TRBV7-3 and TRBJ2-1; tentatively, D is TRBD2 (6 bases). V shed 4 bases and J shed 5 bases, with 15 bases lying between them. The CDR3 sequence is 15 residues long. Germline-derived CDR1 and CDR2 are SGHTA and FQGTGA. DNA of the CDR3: TGTGCCAGCAGCTCACTCCCGGGACTCGACAATGAGCAGTTCTTC. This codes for CASSSLPGLDNEQFF.

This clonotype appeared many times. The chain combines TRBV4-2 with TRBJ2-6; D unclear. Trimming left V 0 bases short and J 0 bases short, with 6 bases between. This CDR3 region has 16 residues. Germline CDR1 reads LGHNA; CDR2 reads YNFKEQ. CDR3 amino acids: CASSQDPDSGANVLTF. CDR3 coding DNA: TGTGCCAGCAGCCAAGATCCTGACTCTGGGGCCAACGTCCTGACTTTC.

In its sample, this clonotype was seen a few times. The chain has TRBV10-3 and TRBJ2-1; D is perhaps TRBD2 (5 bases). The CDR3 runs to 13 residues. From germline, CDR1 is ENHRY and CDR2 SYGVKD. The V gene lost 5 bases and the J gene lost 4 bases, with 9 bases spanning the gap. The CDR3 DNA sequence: TGTGCCATCAGTAATCGGGGTTACAATGAGCAGTTCTTC. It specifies CAISNRGYNEQFF.

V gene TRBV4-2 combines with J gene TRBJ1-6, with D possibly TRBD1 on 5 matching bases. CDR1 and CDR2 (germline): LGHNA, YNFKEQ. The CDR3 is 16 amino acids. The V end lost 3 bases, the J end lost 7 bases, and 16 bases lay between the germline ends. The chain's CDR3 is CASSQVGGGSNSPLHF. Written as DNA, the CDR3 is TGTGCCAGCAGCCAGGTTGGTGGGGGGTCCAATTCACCCCTCCACTTT.

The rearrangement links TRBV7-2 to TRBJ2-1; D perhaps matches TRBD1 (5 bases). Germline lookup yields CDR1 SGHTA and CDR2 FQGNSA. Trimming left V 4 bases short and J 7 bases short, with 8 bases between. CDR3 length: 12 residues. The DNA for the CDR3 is TGTGCCAGCAGCTATAGGGGTAATGAGCAGTTCTTC. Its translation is CASSYRGNEQFF.

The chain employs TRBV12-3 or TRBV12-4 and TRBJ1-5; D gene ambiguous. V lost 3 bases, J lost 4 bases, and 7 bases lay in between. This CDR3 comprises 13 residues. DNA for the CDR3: TGTGCCAGCAGTTTCACCATTAATCAGCCCCAGCATTTT. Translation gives CASSFTINQPQHF.

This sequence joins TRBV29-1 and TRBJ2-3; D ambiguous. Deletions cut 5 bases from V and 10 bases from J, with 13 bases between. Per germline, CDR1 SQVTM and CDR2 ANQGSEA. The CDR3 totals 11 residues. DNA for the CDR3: TGCAGCGTTAAGGGCCAACAACCGCAGTATTTT. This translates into CSVKGQQPQYF.